One sample yielded the 18 T cell receptor beta chains listed below, sequenced in a study of blood T cell repertoires in COVID-19. Clones were read by immunoSEQ multiplex PCR, and TCRdb kept only the in-frame ones, dropping some. The top ten hold 5% to 6% of the sample, which has about 250,000 clones, roughly 88% seen once. The source material was peripheral blood. The receptors derive from a woman of 80 years or more with COVID-19, enrolled during active disease.

The V and J genes are TRBV7-3 and TRBJ2-2; the D gene is possibly TRBD2 (7 bases). This CDR3 has 14 amino acids. Germline lookup yields CDR1 SGHTA and CDR2 FQGTGA. V dropped 6 bases and J dropped 3 bases, with 11 bases sitting between them. The CDR3 DNA is TGTGCCAGCAGGATAGGGGGGGACACCGGGGAGCTGTTTTTT. Translating it yields CASRIGGDTGELFF.

The chain recombines TRBV10-3 with TRBJ2-2; 7 bases fit TRBD1. Germline CDR1 is ENHRY and CDR2 is SYGVKD. The CDR3 covers 14 residues. V lost 7 bases and J lost 4; bases outside the gene matches: 6. The CDR3 sequence is CAITTGQGTGELFF. The CDR3 nucleotides read TGTGCCATCACGACAGGGCAAGGCACCGGGGAGCTGTTTTTT.

The rearrangement uses TRBV6-5 and TRBJ2-1, with TRBD1 identical over 7 bases. V was pared by 10 bases and J by 8 bases, with 11 bases of the junction left unmatched. This CDR3 spans 13 amino acids. The germline CDR1 and CDR2 sequences are MNHEY and SVGAGI. The CDR3: CATTGEFYHEQFF. DNA for the CDR3: TGTGCCACCACAGGGGAATTTTACCATGAGCAGTTCTTC.

This chain connects TRBV7-9 to TRBJ1-1; D unclear. Trimming took off 5 bases at V and 4 bases at J, with 17 bases between the two ends. The V gene's germline CDR1 is SEHNR and CDR2 FQNEAQ (reference sequence). The CDR3 is 15 residues long. The CDR3, as DNA: TGTGCCAGCAGCCCCTTGACAAGCTTGGCCACTGAAGCTTTCTTT. Protein product: CASSPLTSLATEAFF.

The genes are TRBV10-3 and TRBJ1-4; D is unresolved. Germline V gene data show CDR1 as ENHRY and CDR2 as SYGVKD. The CDR3 consists of 14 residues. Trimming pared 6 bases from V and 8 bases from J, leaving 16 bases between. CDR3 amino acids: CAISSAGFGEKLFF. The CDR3 nucleotides read TGTGCCATCAGCTCTGCAGGTTTTGGAGAAAAACTGTTTTTT.

This clone was seen only once. V gene TRBV3-1 (or the pseudogene TRBV3-2) combines with J gene TRBJ2-2; 10 bases fit TRBD2. CDR1 is LGHDT, CDR2 YNNKEL, per germline (reference sequence). The CDR3 length is 17 residues. V trimming: 5 bases; J trimming: 4 bases; junction bases outside the gene matches: 10. The CDR3 bases are TGTGCCAGCAGCTTTTCACTCGGACTAGCGGTCACCGGGGAGCTGTTTTTT. Translation: CASSFSLGLAVTGELFF.

The chain has TRBV2 and TRBJ2-1, with 11 nucleotides matching TRBD2. Looked up from germline, CDR1 is SNHLY and CDR2 is FYNNEI. CDR3 size: 13 residues. Trimming cost V 4 bases and J 7 bases; bases outside gene matches: 0. In nucleotides, the CDR3 is TGTGCCAGCAGTGGACTAGCGGGGAATGAGCAGTTCTTC. It translates to CASSGLAGNEQFF. The variable domain in full, with the rest retrieved from reference TRBV2 and TRBJ2-1, is EPEVTQTPSHQVTQMGQEVILRCVPISNHLYFYWYRQILGQKVEFLVSFYNNEISEKSEIFDDQFSVERPDGSNFTLKIRSTKLEDSAMYFCASSGLAGNEQFFGPGTRLTVL.

V usage is TRBV2 and J usage is TRBJ1-1, with 9 bases matching TRBD1. This CDR3 region has 15 residues. The germline gives CDR1 SNHLY, CDR2 FYNNEI. Unmatched junction bases numbered 6, after V lost 7 bases and J lost 0 bases. In DNA form, the CDR3 reads TGTGCCAGCAAAGGGACAGGGATTTTGAACACTGAAGCTTTCTTT. The encoded protein is CASKGTGILNTEAFF. Filled out from reference TRBV2 and TRBJ1-1, the complete variable domain reads EPEVTQTPSHQVTQMGQEVILRCVPISNHLYFYWYRQILGQKVEFLVSFYNNEISEKSEIFDDQFSVERPDGSNFTLKIRSTKLEDSAMYFCASKGTGILNTEAFFGQGTRLTVV.

The V and J genes are TRBV5-1 and TRBJ1-3, with a tentative D call TRBD1 (6 bases). This CDR3 spans 19 amino acids. The germline V gene encodes CDR1 SGHRS and CDR2 YFSETQ. V gave up 0 bases and J gave up 6 bases, with 25 bases separating them. The CDR3 loop is CASSLAPMGASSIVNTIYF. The DNA for the CDR3 is TGCGCCAGCAGCTTGGCTCCAATGGGGGCCTCATCGATCGTAAACACCATATATTTT.

This rearrangement joins TRBV5-1 to TRBJ1-5; TRBD1 agrees at 9 bases. The CDR3 length is 15 residues. With V trimmed by 3 bases and J by 4 bases, 5 bases remained unmatched. The germline V gene has CDR1 SGHRS and CDR2 YFSETQ. CDR3 sequence reads: CASSWGTGINQPQHF. The CDR3, as DNA: TGCGCCAGCAGCTGGGGGACAGGGATAAATCAGCCCCAGCATTTT.

The chain recombines TRBV25-1 with TRBJ1-6; possible D gene TRBD1, 6 bases. Germline V lookup: CDR1 MGHDK, CDR2 SYGVNS. The CDR3 is made up of 14 amino acids. With 5 bases removed from V and 9 bases from J, the gap between germline ends came to 14 bases. The CDR3 bases are TGTGCCAGCAGTAGAACAGGGAACGGTTCACCCCTCCACTTT. It specifies CASSRTGNGSPLHF.

As regards this clone: Additional DNA sequences in this sample encode the identical CDR3. The V call is TRBV5-1, the J call TRBJ2-7; 8 bases are a match to TRBD1. V shed 4 bases and J 4 bases; nucleotides not matched to a gene: 4. The CDR3 is 13 residues long. CDR1 is SGHRS and CDR2 is YFSETQ in the germline V gene. The CDR3 DNA reads as TGCGCCAGCAGCGCTGGGACAGGATACGAGCAGTACTTC. It encodes CASSAGTGYEQYF.

J is TRBJ2-5 and V is TRBV5-6; 12 nucleotides agree with TRBD1. CDR1 and CDR2 (germline): SGHDT, YYEEEE. The CDR3 loop spans 16 amino acids. V shed 0 bases, J shed 5 bases, and the junction held 5 bases outside the gene matches. CDR3 residues: CASSLGRGTGGETQYF. CDR3 DNA: TGTGCCAGCAGCTTGGGCCGTGGGACAGGGGGCGAGACCCAGTACTTC.

The chain carries TRBV5-1 and TRBJ2-3; a weak D match, TRBD2 (7 bases). The CDR3 is 15 amino acids. Trimming shortened V by 4 bases and J by 1 base, and 13 bases separated the two germline ends. Per germline, CDR1 SGHRS and CDR2 YFSETQ. The CDR3 sequence is CASSRAGGRTDTQYF. CDR3 DNA sequence: TGCGCCAGCAGCCGGGCCGGGGGGCGCACAGATACGCAGTATTTT.

The chain combines TRBV7-9 with TRBJ1-2; 7 positions agree with TRBD1. J lost 3 bases, V lost 7 bases, and 8 bases had no gene match. The germline CDR1 and CDR2 sequences are SEHNR and FQNEAQ (reference sequence). The CDR3 has 14 amino acids. CDR3 sequence (DNA): TGTGCCAGCACCCCCGGAGGGACAGACTATGGCTACACCTTC. It encodes CASTPGGTDYGYTF.

Details on this clone: The same CDR3 also results from other DNA sequences found in this sample. The chain uses TRBV19 and TRBJ1-1; D uncertain. This CDR3 comprises 13 residues. The V end lost 1 base, the J end lost 1 base, and 4 bases lay between the germline ends. Germline V CDR1 and CDR2: LNHDA, SQIVND (reference sequence). The CDR3 protein is CASSIGQNTEAFF. The CDR3 nucleotides read TGTGCCAGTAGTATAGGACAGAACACTGAAGCTTTCTTT.

The chain is built from TRBV6-5 and TRBJ2-3, with TRBD1 as a possible D gene (6 bases). In germline, CDR1 is MNHEY, CDR2 SVGAGI. The CDR3 consists of 14 residues. The ends were cut back, 10 bases at V and 6 bases at J, with 20 bases in the middle. CDR3 sequence: CATGRGGKGDTQYF. CDR3 DNA: TGTGCCACCGGCAGAGGGGGTAAGGGGGATACGCAGTATTTT.

V gene TRBV10-2 combines with J gene TRBJ2-1; 9 bases are a match to TRBD1. CDR3 length: 14 amino acids. V was clipped by 5 bases and J by 2 bases; unmatched bases: 1. Germline V lookup: CDR1 WSHSY, CDR2 SAAADI. The CDR3 nucleotides are TGCGCCAGCAGTACAGGGGGCCCCTACAATGAGCAGTTCTTC. Translating gives CASSTGGPYNEQFF.